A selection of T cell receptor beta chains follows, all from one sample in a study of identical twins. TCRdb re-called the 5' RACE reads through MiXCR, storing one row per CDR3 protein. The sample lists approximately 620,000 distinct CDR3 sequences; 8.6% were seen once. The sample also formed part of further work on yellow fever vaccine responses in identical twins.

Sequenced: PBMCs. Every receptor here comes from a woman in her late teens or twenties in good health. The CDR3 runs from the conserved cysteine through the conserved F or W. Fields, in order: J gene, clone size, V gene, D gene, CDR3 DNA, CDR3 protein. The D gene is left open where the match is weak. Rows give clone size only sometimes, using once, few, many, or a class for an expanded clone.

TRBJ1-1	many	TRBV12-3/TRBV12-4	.	TGTGCCAGCACCTACAGCTTGAACACTGAAGCTTTCTTT	CASTYSLNTEAFF
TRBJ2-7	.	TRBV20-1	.	TGCAGTGCTAGACGGCGCGGGGTGGTCTACGAGCAGTACTTC	CSARRRGVVYEQYF
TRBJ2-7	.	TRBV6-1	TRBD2	TGTGCCAGCAGACTGTCTACCTCGGGACTAGCGGACGAGCAGTACTTC	CASRLSTSGLADEQYF
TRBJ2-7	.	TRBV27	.	TGTGTCAGCAGTTTCGGGAGTTCCTACGAGCAGTACTTC	CVSSFGSSYEQYF
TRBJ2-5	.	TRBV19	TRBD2	TGTGCCATCCCTCTAGCGGGAGTTGAGACCCAGTACTTC	CAIPLAGVETQYF
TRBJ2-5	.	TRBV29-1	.	TGCAGCGTTGCCGTCTCACAAGAGACCCAGTACTTC	CSVAVSQETQYF
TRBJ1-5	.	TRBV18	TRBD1	TGTGCCAGCTCACAGGGACAGGATCAGCCCCAGCATTTT	CASSQGQDQPQHF
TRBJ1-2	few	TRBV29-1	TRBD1	TGCAGCGCCACGGGACAGGGGGCGCTGGGCTATGGCTACACCTTC	CSATGQGALGYGYTF
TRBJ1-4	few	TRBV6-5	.	TGTGCCAGCAGTTACGGATCAACTAATGAAAAACTGTTTTTT	CASSYGSTNEKLFF
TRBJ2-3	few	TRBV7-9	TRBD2	TGTGCCAGCAGCCCCGCGCTAGCGGGGGTAGCAGATACGCAGTATTTT	CASSPALAGVADTQYF
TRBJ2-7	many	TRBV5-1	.	TGCGCCAGCAGTAAACAAGCCGGGAGCTCCTACGAGCAGTACTTC	CASSKQAGSSYEQYF
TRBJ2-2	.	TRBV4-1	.	TGCGCCAGCAGCAAAGGACCCGGAAACACCGGGGAGCTGTTTTTT	CASSKGPGNTGELFF
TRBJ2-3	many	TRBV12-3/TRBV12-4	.	TGTGCCAGCAGTTTGGAGGGTTATACAGATACGCAGTATTTT	CASSLEGYTDTQYF
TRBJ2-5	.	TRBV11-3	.	TGTGCCAGCAGCTTAATGGCGGGCGAGACCCAGTACTTC	CASSLMAGETQYF
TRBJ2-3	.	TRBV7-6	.	TGTGCCAGCAGCTTATATGGGGGAGATACGCAGTATTTT	CASSLYGGDTQYF
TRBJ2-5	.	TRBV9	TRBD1	TGTGCCAGCAGCGTCGGGACAGTTGTTGGAGAGACCCAGTACTTC	CASSVGTVVGETQYF
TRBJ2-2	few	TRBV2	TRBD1	TGTGCCAGCAGCCAGACAGGGTTCACCGGGGAGCTGTTTTTT	CASSQTGFTGELFF
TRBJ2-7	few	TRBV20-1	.	TGCAGTGCTAGAGATGGGAGACAGCGTCCCCTCGAGCAGTACTTC	CSARDGRQRPLEQYF
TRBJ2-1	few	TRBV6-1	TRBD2	TGTGCCAGCAGTGAACTACTAGCGGGAACCTACAATGAGCAGTTCTTC	CASSELLAGTYNEQFF
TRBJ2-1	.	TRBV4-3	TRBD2	TGCGCCAGCAGCCAAGTGGGACTAGCGGGAAGTGAGCAGTTCTTC	CASSQVGLAGSEQFF
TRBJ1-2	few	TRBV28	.	TGTGCCAGCAGCCTTAATAGAGACAGAATGATTAACTATGGCTACACCTTC	CASSLNRDRMINYGYTF
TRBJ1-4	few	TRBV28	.	TGTGCCAGCAGTTCAAACAGGGAGGAAAAACTGTTTTTT	CASSSNREEKLFF
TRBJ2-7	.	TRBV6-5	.	TGTGCCAGCAGTTACCGAACGCTAACAGGAGCCGAGCAGTACTTC	CASSYRTLTGAEQYF
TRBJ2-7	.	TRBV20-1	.	TGCAGTGCTAGTCGCCCCTTTGACCCCTACGAGCAGTACTTC	CSASRPFDPYEQYF
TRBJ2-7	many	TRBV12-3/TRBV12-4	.	TGTGCCAGCAGTCCCCCTACACCGGCCTACGAGCAGTACTTC	CASSPPTPAYEQYF
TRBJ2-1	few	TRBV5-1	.	TGCGCCAGCAGCTGGGCGGGGGCTGAGCAGTTCTTC	CASSWAGAEQFF
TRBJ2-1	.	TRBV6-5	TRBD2	TGTGCCAGCAGTTACACGCACGGACTAGCGAGCAATGAGCAGTTCTTC	CASSYTHGLASNEQFF
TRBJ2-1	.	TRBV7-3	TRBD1	TGTGCCAGCAGCTTGGGCTGGGCAGGGGGCTCCTACAATGAGCAGTTCTTC	CASSLGWAGGSYNEQFF
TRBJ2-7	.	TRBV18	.	TGTGCCAGCTCACCCGCTGGACCGCCGCAGTACGAGCAGTACTTC	CASSPAGPPQYEQYF
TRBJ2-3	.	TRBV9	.	TGTGCCAGCAGCGTAATTGCAGATACGCAGTATTTT	CASSVIADTQYF
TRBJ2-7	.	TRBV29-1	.	TGCAGCGTTCTGGACGGGTCCTACGAGCAGTACTTC	CSVLDGSYEQYF
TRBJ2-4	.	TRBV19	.	TGCGCCACATCTCGCGGGGGCGGACTAGCCAAAAACATTCAGTACTTC	CATSRGGGLAKNIQYF
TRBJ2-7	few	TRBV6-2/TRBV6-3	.	TGTGCCAGCCGTCTGACCTCGGGGGCCTACTCCTACGAGCAGTACTTC	CASRLTSGAYSYEQYF
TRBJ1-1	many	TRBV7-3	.	TGTGCCAGCAGTCCGGGACGGTCGAACACTGAAGCTTTCTTT	CASSPGRSNTEAFF
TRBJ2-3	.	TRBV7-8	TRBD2	TGTGCCAGCAGCTTCGGGACTGGAGCGGGGGGCTCCGATGCGCAGTATTTT	CASSFGTGAGGSDAQYF
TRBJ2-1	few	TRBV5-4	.	TGTGCCAGCAGTGAGCCGAAGAGCTCCTACAATGAGCAGTTCTTC	CASSEPKSSYNEQFF
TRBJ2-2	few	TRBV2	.	TGTGCCAACAAAAAACAGGGTTCCGGGGAGCTGTTTTTT	CANKKQGSGELFF